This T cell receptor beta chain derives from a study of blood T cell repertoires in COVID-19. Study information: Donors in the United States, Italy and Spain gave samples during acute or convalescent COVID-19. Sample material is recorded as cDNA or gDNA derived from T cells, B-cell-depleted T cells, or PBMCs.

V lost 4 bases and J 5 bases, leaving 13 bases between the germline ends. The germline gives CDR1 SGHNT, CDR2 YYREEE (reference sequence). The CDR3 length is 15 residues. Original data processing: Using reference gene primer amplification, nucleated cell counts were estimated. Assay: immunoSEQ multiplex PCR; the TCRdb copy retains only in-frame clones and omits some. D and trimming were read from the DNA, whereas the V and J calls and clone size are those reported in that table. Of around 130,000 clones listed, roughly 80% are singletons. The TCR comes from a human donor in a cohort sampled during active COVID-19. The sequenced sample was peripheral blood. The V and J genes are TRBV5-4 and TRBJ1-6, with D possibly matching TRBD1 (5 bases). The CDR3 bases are TGTGCCAGCAGCCCCGGGGGGGTCCATAATTCACCCCTCCACTTT. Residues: CASSPGGVHNSPLHF.